This is a list of T cell receptor beta chains from one sample in a study of shared clonotypes between healthy human individuals. Sequencing was performed with immunoSEQ multiplex PCR; in TCRdb, only in-frame clones are kept and a portion is missing. Seen here are more than 200,000 clones, over 60% observed once, and the top ten hold more than 9.5%. Sequencing used memory CD4+ T cells sorted from blood. These receptors were obtained from a man aged 30 to 45 in good health. The CDR3 runs from the conserved cysteine through the conserved F or W. Fields, in order: D gene, V gene, CDR3 length, clone size, J gene, CDR3 protein, CDR3 DNA. D genes are given only for firm matches. A clone size is listed for some rows: how often the clone was seen (once, few, many), or a class if it is expanded.

>TRBD1|TRBV5-5|15|once|TRBJ2-2
CASSFGTGTTGELFF
TGTGCCAGCAGCTTCGGGACAGGGACCACCGGGGAGCTGTTTTTT
>-|TRBV7-8|17|-|TRBJ2-3
CASSLEVLAGPTDTQYF
TGTGCCAGCAGCTTAGAAGTGTTGGCCGGGCCCACAGATACGCAGTATTTT
>-|TRBV7-3|14|few|TRBJ2-3
CASSLQSSTDTQYF
TGTGCCAGCAGCCTCCAGTCGAGCACAGATACGCAGTATTTT
>-|TRBV5-1|13|-|TRBJ2-5
CASSPGEWVTQYF
TGCGCCAGCAGCCCAGGCGAGTGGGTGACCCAGTACTTC
>TRBD1|TRBV29-1|15|-|TRBJ2-7
CSVEGGQGAAVEQYF
TGCAGCGTTGAAGGCGGACAGGGGGCAGCGGTCGAGCAGTACTTC
>TRBD2|TRBV11-3|16|-|TRBJ2-2
CASSLVLAGVTGELFF
TGTGCCAGCAGCTTAGTTCTAGCGGGAGTAACCGGGGAGCTGTTTTTT
>-|TRBV7-8|16|few|TRBJ1-5
CASSFMGGRSNQPQHF
TGTGCCAGCAGCTTTATGGGGGGCCGGAGCAATCAGCCCCAGCATTTT
>TRBD1|TRBV7-3|15|-|TRBJ2-7
CASSPSGTGFYEQYF
TGTGCCAGCAGTCCTTCCGGGACAGGGTTCTACGAGCAGTACTTC
>TRBD1|TRBV2|16|-|TRBJ2-1
CASSRQGRFSYNEQFF
TGTGCCAGCAGCAGACAGGGACGTTTCTCCTACAATGAGCAGTTCTTC
>-|TRBV7-7|13|once|TRBJ1-1
CASSLIANTEAFF
TGTGCTAGCAGCCTCATTGCGAACACTGAAGCTTTCTTT
>-|TRBV27|12|-|TRBJ2-3
CASSSPGVTQYF
TGTGCCAGCAGTTCCCCAGGGGTTACGCAGTATTTT
>TRBD1|TRBV2|16|few|TRBJ1-4
CASSILRGRLNEKLFF
TGTGCCAGCAGCATCCTCAGGGGGAGGCTGAATGAAAAACTGTTTTTT
>TRBD1|TRBV27|17|-|TRBJ2-1
CASRSDRGSVSYNEQFF
TGTGCCAGCAGGTCGGACAGGGGTAGCGTGAGCTACAATGAGCAGTTCTTC
>TRBD2|TRBV9|15|-|TRBJ2-7
CASSVAGRGSYEQYF
TGTGCCAGCAGCGTAGCCGGGAGGGGGTCCTACGAGCAGTACTTC
>-|TRBV15|15|once|TRBJ1-4
CATSGRREFVEKLFF
TGTGCCACCAGCGGTCGCAGGGAATTTGTTGAAAAACTGTTTTTT
>TRBD1|TRBV5-5|18|-|TRBJ2-1
CASSLFPGTGVRANEQFF
TGTGCCAGCAGCTTATTTCCCGGGACAGGGGTCCGGGCCAATGAGCAGTTCTTC
>-|TRBV7-8|21|-|TRBJ2-2
CASRANSDRMGSVANTGELFF
TGTGCCAGCAGGGCTAATAGTGACAGGATGGGGTCTGTCGCGAACACCGGGGAGCTGTTTTTT
>-|TRBV27|12|-|TRBJ2-2
CASAGRSRELFF
TGTGCCAGTGCGGGGAGGAGCCGGGAGCTGTTTTTT
>-|TRBV1|13|-|TRBJ2-2
CTNGTTHTGELFF
TGCACCAACGGGACTACTCATACCGGGGAGCTGTTTTTT
>-|TRBV10-2|12|few|TRBJ2-7
CASQGGSYEQYF
TGCGCCAGCCAGGGAGGATCCTACGAGCAGTACTTC
>-|TRBV7-8|15|few|TRBJ2-5
CASSQGGLPGETQYF
TGTGCCAGCAGCCAGGGGGGACTGCCGGGAGAGACCCAGTACTTC
>-|TRBV7-3|14|-|TRBJ2-1
CASSPSSAYNEQFF
TGTGCCAGCAGCCCATCTAGCGCCTACAATGAGCAGTTCTTC
>TRBD2|TRBV18|16|-|TRBJ2-3
CASSPGTSGTGSTQYF
TGTGCCAGCTCACCCGGGACTAGCGGTACGGGGAGTACGCAGTATTTT
>TRBD1|TRBV30|18|-|TRBJ1-3
CACTFGTGGPTSGNTIYF
TGTGCCTGTACTTTCGGGACAGGGGGTCCAACCTCTGGAAACACCATATATTTT
>-|TRBV20-1|11|-|TRBJ2-5
CSATPQKTQYF
TGCAGTGCTACCCCTCAGAAGACCCAGTACTTC
>-|TRBV5-1|14|-|TRBJ2-4
CASSLEVPGDIQYF
TGCGCCAGCAGCTTGGAAGTCCCCGGGGACATTCAGTACTTC
>-|TRBV7-2|16|-|TRBJ2-1
CASSLRRRASYNEQFF
TGTGCCAGCAGCTTAAGGCGGCGGGCCTCCTACAATGAGCAGTTCTTC
>-|TRBV5-4|15|-|TRBJ2-2
CASSTPTRNTGELFF
TGTGCCAGCAGCACCCCAACTAGGAACACCGGGGAGCTGTTTTTT
>TRBD2|TRBV7-8|16|few|TRBJ2-7
CASSTPGRGKPYEQYF
TGTGCCAGCAGCACTCCGGGGAGGGGTAAGCCGTACGAGCAGTACTTC
>-|TRBV14|16|-|TRBJ2-1
CASSQLRGRSYNEQFF
TGTGCCAGCAGCCAATTACGGGGTCGAAGCTACAATGAGCAGTTCTTC
>-|TRBV7-2|13|once|TRBJ2-5
CASSRHLQETQYF
TGTGCCAGCAGCCGACATCTACAAGAGACCCAGTACTTC
>-|TRBV19|14|-|TRBJ2-1
CASTIGGSWNEQFF
TGTGCCAGTACCATAGGGGGATCGTGGAATGAGCAGTTCTTC
>-|TRBV6-5|15|few|TRBJ2-3
CASSLRGTGGDTQYF
TGTGCCAGCAGTTTACGGGGGACGGGGGGCGATACGCAGTATTTT
>-|TRBV5-1|14|-|TRBJ2-1
CASSTGLSYNEQFF
TGCGCCAGCTCGACCGGCCTGTCCTACAATGAGCAGTTCTTC
>-|TRBV14|14|few|TRBJ1-1
CASSQDRVSTEAFF
TGTGCCAGCAGCCAAGACAGGGTCAGCACTGAAGCTTTCTTT
>TRBD1|TRBV5-1|15|-|TRBJ2-3
CASSLDRATTDTQYF
TGCGCCAGCAGCCTTGACAGGGCCACCACAGATACGCAGTATTTT
>-|TRBV6-6|12|few|TRBJ2-7
CASSSPTGEQYF
TGTGCCAGCAGTTCCCCCACCGGCGAGCAGTACTTC
>-|TRBV5-4|12|-|TRBJ1-1
CASSLRQGMAFF
TGTGCCAGCAGCTTGAGGCAGGGAATGGCTTTCTTT
>-|TRBV6-4|14|-|TRBJ2-2
CASSVAGASGELFF
TGTGCCAGCAGTGTGGCAGGGGCGAGCGGGGAGCTGTTTTTT
>TRBD1|TRBV11-2|14|-|TRBJ2-5
CASSLDRVGETQYF
TGTGCCAGCAGTCTTGACAGGGTTGGAGAGACCCAGTACTTC
>-|TRBV23-1|16|-|TRBJ1-2
CASSLPPGGTIYGYTF
TGCGCCAGCAGTCTCCCGCCTGGCGGCACTATCTATGGCTACACCTTC
>-|TRBV18|14|-|TRBJ2-6
CASSSPQGANVLTF
TGTGCCAGCTCATCACCGCAGGGTGCCAACGTCCTGACTTTC
>TRBD1|TRBV19|14|few|TRBJ2-7
CASRLSDRHYEQYF
TGTGCCAGTAGACTTTCGGACAGGCACTACGAGCAGTACTTC
>-|TRBV12-5|11|-|TRBJ2-3
CASASGDTQYF
TGTGCTAGTGCCTCGGGAGATACGCAGTATTTT
>TRBD2|TRBV30|16|few|TRBJ2-3
CAWRRTRAGGTDTQYF
TGTGCCTGGAGGCGGACGCGCGCGGGGGGCACAGATACGCAGTATTTT
>TRBD2|TRBV5-1|15|few|TRBJ2-5
CASYGLAGVEETQYF
TGCGCCAGCTACGGACTAGCGGGAGTTGAAGAGACCCAGTACTTC
>-|TRBV6-1|13|-|TRBJ2-7
CASSGQMIYEQYF
TGTGCCAGCAGTGGACAAATGATCTACGAGCAGTACTTC
>-|TRBV5-8|14|-|TRBJ2-1
CATQYAARGNEQFF
TGTGCCACCCAATACGCAGCTAGGGGCAATGAGCAGTTCTTC
>-|TRBV6-5|13|many|TRBJ2-3
CATSKRSTDTQYF
TGTGCCACGTCTAAGAGGAGCACAGATACGCAGTATTTT
>-|TRBV20-1|10|-|TRBJ2-5
CSARGETQYF
TGCAGTGCTAGGGGAGAGACCCAGTACTTC
>-|TRBV7-2|14|-|TRBJ2-3
CASSLGIGRLTQYF
TGTGCCAGCAGCTTAGGAATCGGCCGCTTAACGCAGTATTTT
>-|TRBV18|13|few|TRBJ1-2
CASSPDSNYGYTF
TGTGCCAGCTCACCAGACAGTAACTATGGCTACACCTTC
>-|TRBV5-4|14|-|TRBJ2-1
CASSLMGGGNEQFF
TGTGCCAGCAGCTTGATGGGAGGGGGTAATGAGCAGTTCTTC
>-|TRBV15|14|-|TRBJ2-7
CATSRNRVLYEQYF
TGTGCCACCAGCAGAAACAGGGTACTATACGAGCAGTACTTC
>-|TRBV4-1|15|-|TRBJ2-5
CASSQDWGNQETQYF
TGCGCCAGCAGCCAAGACTGGGGGAACCAAGAGACCCAGTACTTC